This section outlines one T cell receptor (beta chain) sequence together with its context. Its antigen is not known. V was clipped by 7 bases and J by 14 bases, with 26 bases between them. Germline V gene data show CDR1 as LNHDA and CDR2 as SQIVND (reference sequence). There are 14 residues in the CDR3. The data were obtained in a study of vaccination effects on CD4 cells after COVID-19. After expansion with viral peptide pools in the ViraFEST assay, antigen-specific CD4+ T cells were sequenced. Having been cultured for around ten days, the cells underwent CD4+ T cell isolation. Participants were given two doses of BNT162b2 or mRNA-1273 vaccine. None of the vaccinated had previously contracted SARS-CoV-2, and their nucleocapsid antibodies tested negative. Cultures received IL-2 medium that replaced half the medium on days 3 and 7. The protocol was immunoSEQ multiplex PCR, while the TCRdb copy is restricted to in-frame clones and leaves out a portion. The repertoire holds about 66,000 clones, under 80% seen once, with around 0.95% in the top ten.

Study conclusions and caveats: The study found marked clonal contraction of infection- and vaccine-induced clones late after vaccination. Limitations: small convalescent group and missing early post-infection timepoints.

Sequenced here: CD4+ T cells from PBMCs cultured with HCoV-OC43 spike peptides, sampled after COVID-19 vaccination. Specified subset: HCoV-OC43 spike overlapping peptide pool stimulation. The TCR was taken from a human donor who received a COVID-19 vaccine. The chain joins TRBV19 to TRBJ1-1; TRBD1 might be the D (5 bases). Here the CDR3 DNA reads TGTGCCAGTATCCCTACGGGGGACGGACGCTTTTTATTCTTT. Translation: CASIPTGDGRFLFF.